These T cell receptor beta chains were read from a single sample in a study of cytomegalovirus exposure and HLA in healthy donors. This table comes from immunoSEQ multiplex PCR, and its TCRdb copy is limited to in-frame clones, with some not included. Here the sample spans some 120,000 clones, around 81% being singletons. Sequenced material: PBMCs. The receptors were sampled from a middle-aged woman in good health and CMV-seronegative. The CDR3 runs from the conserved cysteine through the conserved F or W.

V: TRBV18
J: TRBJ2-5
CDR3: CASSLDRGSETQYF

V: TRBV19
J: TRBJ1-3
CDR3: CASSPPTENTIYF

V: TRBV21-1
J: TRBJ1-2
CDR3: CASSRRDRGLDGGYTF

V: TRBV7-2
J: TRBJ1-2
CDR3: CASRNNPGQTYGYTF

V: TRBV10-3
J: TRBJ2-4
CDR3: CAISEGDSTKDIQYF

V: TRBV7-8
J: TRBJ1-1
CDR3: CASPKGDAGGADTTEAFF

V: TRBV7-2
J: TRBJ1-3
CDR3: CASTLDRGPGNTIYF

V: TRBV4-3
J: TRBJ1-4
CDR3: CASSQVTGDEKLFF

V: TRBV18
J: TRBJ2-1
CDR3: CASSPPSRWDEQFF

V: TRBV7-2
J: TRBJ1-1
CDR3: CASSFGDRLNTEAFF

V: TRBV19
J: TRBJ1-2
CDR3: CASSPDRYYGYTF